This T cell receptor beta chain was captured in a study of blood T cell repertoires in COVID-19. Study processing details: Using reference gene primer amplification, nucleated cell counts were estimated. The protocol was immunoSEQ multiplex PCR, while the TCRdb copy is restricted to in-frame clones and leaves out a portion. The V and J calls and clone size were taken over from that table, and D and trimming were inferred from the DNA. The table records about 280,000 clones, more than 85% of them present only once. This receptor was taken from a man aged 40-55 years with acute or convalescent COVID-19. What was sequenced was peripheral blood.

The CDR3 DNA follows: TGTGCCAGCAGCTTAGGGACAGGGGGGACTGAAGCTTTCTTT. Amino acids: CASSLGTGGTEAFF. This chain uses TRBV5-4 with TRBJ1-1, with TRBD1 matching 11 bases. Germline trimming cut 2 bases from V and 5 bases from J; bases unmatched to any gene: 2. Germline V CDR1 and CDR2: SGHNT, YYREEE (reference sequence). This CDR3 is 14 amino acids long.